The entry that follows covers one T cell receptor (beta chain) sequence. Using immunoSEQ multiplex PCR, the repertoire was profiled, and TCRdb retains in-frame clones only, with some absent. The repertoire holds fewer than 120,000 clones, roughly 90% seen once, with 1.5% to 2% in the top ten. The sample originates from a study of cytomegalovirus exposure and HLA in healthy donors. The ends were cut back, 4 bases at V and 8 bases at J, with 14 bases in the middle. This CDR3 has 13 amino acids. Looked up from germline, CDR1 is MGHRA and CDR2 is YSYEKL. The chain uses TRBV4-1 and TRBJ1-1; D unclear. This TCR was sampled from a woman between 18 and 29 years old in good health and CMV-seronegative. Sequencing was performed on PBMCs. The CDR3 sequence is CASSPGEQPEAFF. In DNA form, the CDR3 reads TGCGCCAGCAGCCCCGGGGAGCAGCCAGAAGCTTTCTTT.